This T cell receptor beta chain is from a study of post-analysis software for immune sequencing data. Presence of unique molecular identifiers characterized the TCR beta cDNA libraries. T cells numbering about 0.85 to 10 million yielded cDNA molecules that totaled approximately 500,000. TCRdb passed the PCR reads through MiXCR, listing each CDR3 protein once. The sample has 350,000 to 450,000 distinct CDR3 sequences, less than 35% seen once. Findings and caveats of the study: Compared with controls, patients showed significantly lower normalized Chao1 diversity.

About this clonotype: What it binds is unknown.

The sample was blood. The source of this sequence is a girl between 5 and 17 years old with multiple sclerosis.

The CDR3: CASRDGTGTHEQYF. CDR3 in DNA: TGTGCCAGCAGGGACGGGACAGGGACCCACGAGCAGTACTTC. This chain uses TRBV2 with TRBJ2-7; 9 nucleotides line up with TRBD1. In germline, CDR1 is SNHLY, CDR2 FYNNEI. The V gene end was trimmed by 6 bases and the J gene end by 5 bases; junction bases not matched to a gene: 8. The CDR3 totals 14 residues.